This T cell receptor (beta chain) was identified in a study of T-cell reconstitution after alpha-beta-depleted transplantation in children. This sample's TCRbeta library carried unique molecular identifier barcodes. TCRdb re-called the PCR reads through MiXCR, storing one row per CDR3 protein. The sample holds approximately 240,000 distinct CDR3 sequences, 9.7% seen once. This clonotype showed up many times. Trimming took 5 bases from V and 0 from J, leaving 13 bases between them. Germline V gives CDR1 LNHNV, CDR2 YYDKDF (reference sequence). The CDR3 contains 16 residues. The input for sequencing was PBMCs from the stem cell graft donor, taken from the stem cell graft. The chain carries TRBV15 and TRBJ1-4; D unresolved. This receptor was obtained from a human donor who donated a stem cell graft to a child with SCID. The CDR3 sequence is CATSAVGPATNEKLFF. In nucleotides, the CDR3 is TGTGCCACCAGCGCCGTTGGCCCTGCAACTAATGAAAAACTGTTTTTT.